In its sample, the clone carrying this TCR beta chain was seen many times. This specimen belongs to a study of T-cell reconstitution after alpha-beta-depleted transplantation in children. Unique molecular identifiers tagged the TCRbeta library. TCRdb re-derived calls from the PCR reads in MiXCR, one entry per CDR3 protein. Of some 200,000 distinct CDR3 sequences listed, about 9.6% are singletons. Germline V gene data show CDR1 as SQVTM and CDR2 as ANQGSEA. This CDR3 spans 14 amino acids. V was cut by 6 bases and J by 1 base, with 13 bases left in between. The receptor comes from a human donor who donated a stem cell graft to a child with SCID. The chain has TRBV29-1 and TRBJ1-3; possibly TRBD1 for D (5 bases). The sample in question was PBMCs from the stem cell graft donor, obtained from the stem cell graft. The CDR3 loop is CSVSEQGSGNTIYF. In nucleotides, the CDR3 is TGCAGCGTCAGCGAGCAGGGATCTGGAAACACCATATATTTT.